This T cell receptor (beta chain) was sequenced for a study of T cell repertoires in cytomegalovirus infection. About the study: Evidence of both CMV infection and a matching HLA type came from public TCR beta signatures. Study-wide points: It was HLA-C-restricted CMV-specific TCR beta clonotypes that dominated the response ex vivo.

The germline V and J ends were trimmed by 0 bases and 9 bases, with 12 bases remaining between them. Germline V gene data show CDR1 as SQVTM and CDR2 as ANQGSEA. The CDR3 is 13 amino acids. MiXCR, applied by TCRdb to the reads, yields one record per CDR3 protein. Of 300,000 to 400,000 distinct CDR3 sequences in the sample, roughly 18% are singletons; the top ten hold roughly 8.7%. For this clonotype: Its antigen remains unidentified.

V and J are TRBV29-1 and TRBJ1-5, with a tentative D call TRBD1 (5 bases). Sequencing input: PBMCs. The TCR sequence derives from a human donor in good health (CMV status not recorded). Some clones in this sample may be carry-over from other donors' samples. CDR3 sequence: CSVEDAGSPPQHF. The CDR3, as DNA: TGCAGCGTTGAAGATGCAGGGTCCCCGCCCCAGCATTTT. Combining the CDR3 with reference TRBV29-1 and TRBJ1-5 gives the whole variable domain SAVISQKPSRDICQRGTSLTIQCQVDSQVTMMFWYRQQPGQSLTLIATANQGSEATYESGFVIDKFPISRPNLTFSTLTVSNMSPEDSSIYLCSVEDAGSPPQHFGDGTRLSIL.